This T cell receptor beta chain comes out of a study of blood T cell repertoires in COVID-19. As for the study in general: Nucleic acid was either cDNA or gDNA, and it came from T cells, B-cell-depleted T cells, or PBMCs.

Germline-derived CDR1 and CDR2 are SEHNR and FQNEAQ (reference sequence). The CDR3 contains 15 residues. V lost 5 bases and J lost 3, with 11 bases in between. The repertoire was sequenced with immunoSEQ multiplex PCR; TCRdb's copy has only in-frame clones and lacks some. The sample yields some 250,000 clones, approximately 84% seen once. The source is a man in his fifties with active or convalescent COVID-19. V and J are TRBV7-9 and TRBJ2-6, with D hard to call. Sequenced sample: peripheral blood. For the CDR3, the DNA is TGTGCCAGCAGCCCCGGTCAGGTTGGGGCCAACGTCCTGACTTTC. Its protein is CASSPGQVGANVLTF.